The entry below describes one T cell receptor beta chain. The antigen it recognizes is unknown. No much larger clone is present one base from it, and per-base qualities are unavailable. This specimen belongs to a study of long-term antiretroviral therapy in people with HIV (dated by TCRdb to between 2021 and 2022). For the wider study: The earliest samples were collected roughly a decade before the 2015 WHO recommendation for immediate ART, at a time when ART was usually postponed until CD4 counts fell. This retrospective serial study examined whether starting ART and sustained HIV suppression were associated with changes in the composition and diversity of the TRB repertoire in peripheral blood. No cross-contamination during QIAcube processing was seen in test extractions of a monoclonal T-cell line run alongside around 34 polyclonal samples. A total of some 200 cryopreserved PBMC samples came from around 30 adults with confirmed HIV infection and were collected serially over a mean of about six years (range 1-12). Of the approximately 32 participants with HIV, approximately ten were female.

Participants were included only if at least one PBMC sample before ART initiation and at least two post-ART samples were available. Treatment was received in the United States of America by all participants with HIV. Before DNA extraction, cryopreserved samples containing about 0.95-10 million PBMC were thawed and washed. At the time of the earliest PBMC sample, participants with HIV were aged between roughly 20 and 60 years. Per participant, PBMC samples came from 1-4 timepoints prior to ART initiation and 2-8 timepoints following ART initiation, for a median of 7 samples. Serial HIV viral load, CD4+ T-cell count, ART history and demographic data were obtained for every participant. Genomic DNA was extracted from unsorted PBMC with a Qiagen kit on a QIAcube, processed in batches of 12 samples. A distance of 11 bases separates the germline ends of V and J, which lose 5 bases and 0 bases respectively. The CDR3 measures 14 amino acids from cysteine to phenylalanine. CDR3 DNA only is kept here, 42 bases in frame from base 1. From a lookup of the germline V gene (reference sequence), CDR1 and CDR2 are MNHNY and SVGAGI.

Findings and caveats that apply to the study as a whole: Inferences about post-ART repertoire changes are limited because no data were available on ART adherence, viral resistance or therapy changes. Samples dated from 2004 to 2017, and the ART regimens used may be less effective than current ones. The repertoire was dominated across all time points by expanded TRB clones identified before ART initiation, although this dominance was seen to fluctuate and to decrease in many PLHIV after ART. Owing to limited PBMC availability, only the TCR beta chain was sequenced, without alpha chain pairing. Narrower CDR3 length ranges were observed in HIV repertoires than in controls, and an antigen-experienced repertoire with only a slight naive shift after ART was suggested by the network structure. ART initiation was associated with a significant increase in TRB diversity, but diversity stayed significantly below transplant donor controls even after long-term ART. Because cell numbers in pre-ART samples were limited, unsorted PBMC were profiled instead of sorted CD4+ and CD8+ T cells.

Sequencing of the TRB variable region was done with the immunoSEQ hsTCRB v3.0 assay at survey level resolution. A depth of about 40,000-50,000 T-cell genomes per sample was targeted for TRB sequencing. Pooled TRB libraries were sequenced on an Illumina MiSeq with a v3 150-cycle kit. Concerning the study's data processing: Repertoire analysis was run in R within a reproducible Nextflow workflow that covered QC, data transformation and analysis. LymphoSeq2, an R package for exploring AIRR-Seq data, was used to implement custom analyses. A few samples yielding fewer than 5000 total TRB sequences were excluded, leaving more than 150 analyzed HIV repertoires. Among the roughly 180 retained HIV repertoires, some 59 were collected before ART initiation and 120 to 130 after ART initiation. Repertoires were downsampled to 5000 TRB nucleotide sequences, with summary statistics averaged over 100 downsampling iterations. TRB sequences were retained for analysis only if CDR3 regions of at least seven amino acids were present. Diversity was assessed using a clonality score derived from Shannon entropy and using the Gini coefficient. Repertoire networks linked the top 5000 CDR3 amino acid sequences whenever two sequences differed by an edit distance of one. For TRB CDR3 amino acid sequences, GLIPH2 was used to predict antigen specificity groups and MHC restriction. To flag known associations with CMV, EBV, HIV or tissue antigens, CDR3 amino acid sequences were compared against VDJdb and McPAS-TCR. Pre-ART, post-ART and control groups were compared with Wilcoxon signed-rank tests and Holm-Bonferroni correction. TCRdb carries this immuneACCESS record with in-frame sequences only. Its versions omit some clonotypes, under half of them owing to an unresolved V gene in the studies checked, with the rest unexplained. The D gene and trimming were derived from the DNA, and the V and J assignments and clone size from that table. The sample table records about 19,000 clones; roughly nine tenths of these occur just once. Clones ranked in the top ten supply about 10% of the sample.

The rearrangement joined TRBV6-6 to TRBJ2-7, with the D call tentatively TRBD1 or TRBD2, each fitting 5 bases. This TCR was sampled from a man aged 40-50 years with HIV. The source material was unsorted PBMCs, sampled 0.5 years after starting antiretroviral therapy. The sequenced DNA: TGTGCCAGCAGTCAGGGACCAGGCTCCTACGAGCAGTACTTC. The resulting protein is CASSQGPGSYEQYF.